The present T cell receptor beta chain was sequenced within a study of blood T cell repertoires in COVID-19. CDR3 length equals 12 residues. Germline V gene sequence: CDR1 LNHDA, CDR2 SQIVND (reference sequence). Trimming took off 3 bases at V and 4 bases at J, with 7 bases between the two ends. The protocol was immunoSEQ multiplex PCR, while the TCRdb copy is restricted to in-frame clones and leaves out a portion. The table includes a few hundred thousand clones, more than 70% detected once. Seattle researchers signed up patients amid active infection and tracked them longitudinally. This clonotype was sampled from a woman aged 25 to 39 with COVID-19, enrolled during active disease. The sequenced sample consisted of peripheral blood. The chain combines TRBV19 with TRBJ2-7; D gene unclear. In DNA form, the CDR3 reads TGTGCCAGTAGTATCCCCGGGTACGAGCAGTACTTC. Its protein product is CASSIPGYEQYF.